This TCR beta chain was retrieved from a study of CD8 T cells in ankylosing spondylitis. Regarding this clonotype: Antigen specificity is unknown.

Findings and caveats of the study: What appeared characteristic of ankylosing spondylitis blood was a TCR beta motif of several highly homologous variants. CD8+ by phenotype, disease-linked clones were relatively rare in peripheral blood. In reactive arthritis synovial fluid and blood, some motif variants had been reported before. Matched ankylosing spondylitis synovial fluid reportedly contained a significantly enriched population of disease-linked clones.

With molecular barcodes, quantitative 5'-RACE was used to make the TCR beta libraries. From the 5' RACE reads, TCRdb called clonotypes with MiXCR, one entry per CDR3 protein. Of about 220,000 distinct CDR3 sequences detected, around 16% appear once; the ten largest clones hold about two fifths. The germline gives CDR1 MGHDK, CDR2 SYGVNS. The V end was cut by 1 base, the J end by 10 bases, with 10 bases between. The CDR3 is 12 residues long. The sequence was collected from a male donor with ankylosing spondylitis. The sample taken for sequencing was blood, either unsorted or a sorted T cell fraction (not recorded which). The chain joins TRBV25-1 to TRBJ1-1; D gene uncertain. CDR3 bases: TGTGCCAGCAGTGAATGGGTTTCAGGAGCTTTCTTT. Translation gives CASSEWVSGAFF.